The T cell receptor (beta chain) described here comes from a study of shared clonotypes between healthy human individuals. Overall study: Each donor contributed plates that comprised three CD4 naive, three CD4 memory, two CD8 naive and one CD8 memory.

Original analysis: Sequence data from immunoSEQ were junction-only and lacked quality scores; consequently, filtering differed. Sequenced by immunoSEQ multiplex PCR; TCRdb stores in-frame clones only, minus some. V, J and clone size are taken as reported in that table, and D and trimming were inferred from the DNA itself. This sample has around 2.5 million clones; approximately 94% occur once, and the top ten carry about 0.39%. The CDR3 spans 12 residues. Germline CDR1 reads SGHAT; CDR2 reads FQNNGV. Partitioning of CD4+ cells yielded a CD45RA+ naive subset and a CD45RA-negative memory subset. On this clone itself: At one boundary the junction diverges from the germline segment, which might be a read error.

The source of this sequence is a man between 18 and 29 years old in good health. Some clones in this sample may be carry-over from other donors' samples. Sample: naive CD4+ T cells from PBMCs. The subset: CD45RA+ positively selected. The rearrangement links TRBV11-2 to TRBJ2-7; TRBD2 aligns across 13 bases. The CDR3 sequence: CASSPWTSGGNF. DNA for the CDR3: TGTGCCAGCAGCCCCTGGACTAGCGGGGGTAACTTC.